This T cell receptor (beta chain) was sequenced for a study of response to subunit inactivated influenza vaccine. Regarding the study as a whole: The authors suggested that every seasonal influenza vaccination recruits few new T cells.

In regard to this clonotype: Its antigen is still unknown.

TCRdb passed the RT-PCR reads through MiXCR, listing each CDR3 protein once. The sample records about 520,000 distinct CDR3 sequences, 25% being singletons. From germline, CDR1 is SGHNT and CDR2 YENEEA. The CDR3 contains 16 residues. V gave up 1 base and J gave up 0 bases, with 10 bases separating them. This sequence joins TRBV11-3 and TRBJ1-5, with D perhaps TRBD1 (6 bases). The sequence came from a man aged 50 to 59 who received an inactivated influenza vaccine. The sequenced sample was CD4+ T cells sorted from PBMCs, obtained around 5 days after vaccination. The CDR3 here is CASSLAGHLSNQPQHF. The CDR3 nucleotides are TGTGCCAGCAGCTTAGCGGGACACCTTAGCAATCAGCCCCAGCATTTT.